The T cell receptor (beta chain) described here comes from a study of blood T cell repertoires in COVID-19. V was cut by 5 bases and J by 3 bases, with 16 bases left in between. This CDR3 spans 15 amino acids. The germline V gene has CDR1 SEHNR and CDR2 FQNEAQ (reference sequence). Clones were sequenced by immunoSEQ multiplex PCR, and TCRdb holds only the in-frame ones, with some missing. This repertoire shows tens of thousands of clones, roughly three quarters found once; its top ten account for less than 35%. The sample comprised peripheral blood. This receptor was identified in a human donor in a cohort sampled during active COVID-19. The chain combines TRBV7-9 with TRBJ1-1; no reliable D call. Here the CDR3 reads CASSPPGSSHTEAFF. CDR3 DNA sequence: TGTGCCAGCAGCCCACCGGGTTCATCCCACACTGAAGCTTTCTTT.